This TCR beta chain was captured in a study of OX40 agonist ivuxolimab in advanced cancers. The repertoire was sequenced with immunoSEQ multiplex PCR; TCRdb's copy has only in-frame clones and lacks some. The sample contains about 81,000 clones, 88% of which appear only once. The CDR3 is 13 residues long. The germline gives CDR1 SQVTM, CDR2 ANQGSEA. The trim removed 3 bases at V and 7 bases at J, leaving 8 bases unmatched. The rearrangement links TRBV29-1 to TRBJ2-5, with TRBD1 matching 7 bases. Sequences were derived from CD4+ or CD8+ T cells sorted from blood, sampled in a trial of the OX40 agonist ivuxolimab. The source is an adult with an advanced solid tumor such as melanoma, head and neck, liver or kidney cancer. CDR3 bases: TGCAGCGTTGAGGGACAGTTACCAGGGACCCAGTACTTC. Its translation: CSVEGQLPGTQYF.